Listed here are 24 T cell receptor beta chains from one sample, sequenced in a study of CD8 T cells in ankylosing spondylitis. General study results and limits: Seven to nine highly homologous variants made up a TCR beta motif, and this motif appeared characteristic of ankylosing spondylitis blood.

Their antigen targets remain unknown. TCRdb redid the calling of the 5' RACE reads with MiXCR, one entry per CDR3 protein. The sample consists of a few hundred thousand distinct CDR3 sequences, 8% of them appearing once. The sequencing sample was made of blood, either unsorted or a sorted T cell fraction (not recorded which). These receptors came from a male donor with ankylosing spondylitis.

The table lists this clonotype with many counts. The chain combines TRBV29-1 with TRBJ2-7, with D maybe TRBD2 (5 bases). The CDR3 extends over 11 amino acids. V lost 3 bases to trimming and J lost 8 bases, with 11 bases between them. Germline V gene data show CDR1 as SQVTM and CDR2 as ANQGSEA. The CDR3 reads CSVERALQQYF. CDR3 coding DNA: TGCAGCGTTGAGAGGGCCCTTCAGCAGTACTTC.

The chain combines TRBV6-2 or TRBV6-3 with TRBJ1-5; TRBD1 aligns across 8 bases. Germline CDR1 reads MNHEY; CDR2 reads SVGEGT. This CDR3 region has 14 residues. Trimming took 6 bases from V and 6 from J; bases not matched to a gene: 7. The CDR3 DNA follows: TGTGCCAGCAGAGCCGGGACAGGCGGTCAGCCCCAGCATTTT. Amino acid sequence: CASRAGTGGQPQHF.

The chain employs TRBV4-2 and TRBJ2-1, with TRBD2 matching 9 bases. V was clipped by 4 bases and J by 7 bases; unmatched bases: 11. This CDR3 has 16 amino acids. The V gene's germline CDR1 is LGHNA and CDR2 YNFKEQ. The DNA of the CDR3 is TGTGCCAGCAGCCGCCCAAGGCGGGAGGGACGAAATGAGCAGTTCTTC. Its translation is CASSRPRREGRNEQFF.

CDR3 DNA sequence: TGTGCCAGCAGTTTCTACGGGAGGGAGAACACCGGGGAGCTGTTTTTT. Its translation is CASSFYGRENTGELFF. The chain is built from TRBV5-4 and TRBJ2-2; 8 bases line up with TRBD2. From germline, CDR1 is SGHNT and CDR2 YYREEE (reference sequence). This CDR3 spans 16 amino acids. The V segment lost 5 bases and the J segment 1 base; nucleotides outside the gene matches: 7.

The chain recombines TRBV29-1 with TRBJ2-6, with 7 positions matching TRBD1. Trimming removed 8 bases from V and 3 bases from J; junction bases left unmatched: 13. This CDR3 has 16 amino acids. Germline lookup yields CDR1 SQVTM and CDR2 ANQGSEA. The DNA for the CDR3 is TGCAGCCTCCCGACAGGGAGCTACAATGGGGCCAACGTCCTGACTTTC. It yields the protein CSLPTGSYNGANVLTF.

This clonotype has at least ten counts. The chain couples TRBV10-3 to TRBJ2-5; D gene uncertain. V lost 2 bases and J lost 5, with 6 bases in between. Per germline, CDR1 ENHRY and CDR2 SYGVKD. The CDR3 is 12 amino acids. CDR3 DNA sequence: TGTGCCATCAGTGAGGTCGAGGAGACCCAGTACTTC. Translated, it gives CAISEVEETQYF.

At least ten counts were recorded for this clonotype. V is TRBV3-1 and J is TRBJ2-7; 7 bases are a match to TRBD2. Germline loops: CDR1 LGHDT, CDR2 YNNKEL (reference sequence). V lost 4 bases, J lost 0 bases, and 9 bases stayed unmatched. The CDR3 extends over 16 amino acids. The CDR3 bases are TGTGCCAGCAGCCGACGGGCTTCTAGCGGCTCCTACGAGCAGTACTTC. Residues: CASSRRASSGSYEQYF.

The V and J genes are TRBV4-1 and TRBJ2-2; TRBD2 matches at 8 bases. Per the germline V gene, CDR1 is MGHRA and CDR2 is YSYEKL. Trimming removed 0 bases from V and 6 bases from J; junction bases left unmatched: 15. This CDR3 has 19 amino acids. The CDR3 region has the DNA TGCGCCAGCAGCCAAGATCCCCGCGGGAGCGGGAGAAAAGCCGGGGAGCTGTTTTTT. It codes for CASSQDPRGSGRKAGELFF.

This chain uses TRBV11-2 with TRBJ2-1, with D possibly TRBD2 on 6 matching bases. Trimming left V 7 bases short and J 6 bases short, with 19 bases between. The CDR3 runs to 15 residues. Germline CDR1 SGHAT, CDR2 FQNNGV. The CDR3 protein is CASTRGWTEGNEQFF. The CDR3 nucleotides are TGTGCCAGCACCAGAGGCTGGACGGAGGGCAATGAGCAGTTCTTC.

This clonotype was observed a handful of times. The rearrangement links TRBV7-9 to TRBJ1-1; D remains ambiguous. V gave up 2 bases and J gave up 4 bases, with 11 bases separating them. CDR3 length: 14 residues. Germline loops: CDR1 SEHNR, CDR2 FQNEAQ (reference sequence). Here the CDR3 reads CASSLLIDVTEAFF. The CDR3, as DNA: TGTGCCAGCAGCTTATTGATCGACGTCACTGAAGCTTTCTTT.

V and J are TRBV5-1 and TRBJ2-7; the D call may be TRBD1 or TRBD2 (5 bases each). The CDR3 runs 15 residues. Deletions cut 0 bases from V and 1 base from J, with 11 bases between. CDR1 is SGHRS and CDR2 is YFSETQ in the germline V gene. The CDR3 here is CASSLDGTASYEQYF. The CDR3 DNA reads as TGCGCCAGCAGCTTGGACGGGACCGCGTCCTACGAGCAGTACTTC.

This chain links TRBV6-5 with TRBJ2-1; D call uncertain. V was cut by 3 bases and J by 9 bases, with 15 bases left in between. The germline gives CDR1 MNHEY, CDR2 SVGAGI. The length of the CDR3 is 14 residues. The CDR3 loop reads CASSYRLDDGEQFF. The CDR3 DNA sequence: TGTGCCAGCAGTTATCGGCTAGACGACGGTGAGCAGTTCTTC.

The chain uses TRBV6-2 or TRBV6-3 and TRBJ2-1; D gene uncertain. CDR3 length equals 16 residues. V dropped 4 bases and J dropped 0 bases, with 13 bases sitting between them. Germline-derived CDR1 and CDR2 are MNHEY and SVGEGT. The chain's CDR3 is CASSLQSKSSYNEQFF. CDR3 DNA: TGTGCCAGCAGTTTACAGAGTAAAAGCTCCTACAATGAGCAGTTCTTC.

The chain has TRBV27 and TRBJ2-1; 7 bases are shared with TRBD2. J was trimmed by 6 bases and V by 8 bases; bases with no gene match: 7. Germline CDR1 reads MNHEY; CDR2 reads SMNVEV (reference sequence). CDR3 size: 13 residues. The CDR3 is CASRGEFGNEQFF. The CDR3 nucleotides are TGTGCCAGCCGGGGGGAGTTCGGCAATGAGCAGTTCTTC.

The table lists this clonotype with a few counts. The chain uses TRBV7-3 and TRBJ2-1; unclear D gene. Looked up from germline, CDR1 is SGHTA and CDR2 is FQGTGA. The CDR3 runs to 13 residues. Deletions cut 4 bases from V and 1 base from J, with 5 bases between. CDR3 residues: CASSSGSYNEQFF. DNA of the CDR3: TGTGCCAGCAGCTCGGGTTCCTACAATGAGCAGTTCTTC.

DNA for the CDR3: TGTGCCAGCACCCCGCGGGCGGGCAGGAACACCGGGGAGCTGTTTTTT. Amino acid sequence: CASTPRAGRNTGELFF. The rearrangement joins TRBV12-3 or TRBV12-4 to TRBJ2-2; TRBD2 is a possible D gene (5 bases). The CDR3 length is 16 residues. V was clipped by 7 bases and J by 1 base, with 16 bases between them.

The chain uses TRBV6-5 and TRBJ1-5; D gene ambiguous. The CDR3 sequence is 14 residues long. Trimming took off 2 bases at V and 4 bases at J, with 9 bases between the two ends. Germline CDR1 MNHEY, CDR2 SVGAGI. CDR3 protein: CASSYSVGNQPQHF. In DNA, the CDR3 is TGTGCCAGCAGTTACAGTGTCGGTAATCAGCCCCAGCATTTT.

This chain joins TRBV10-3 and TRBJ2-7; no firm D call. The germline V gene encodes CDR1 ENHRY and CDR2 SYGVKD. The CDR3 has 12 amino acids. Trimming took 3 bases from V and 7 from J, leaving 10 bases between them. The CDR3 nucleotides are TGTGCCATCAGTGAAGGGTCCGAAGAGCAGTACTTC. Its protein is CAISEGSEEQYF.

This clonotype was detected only a few times. The chain combines TRBV6-2 or TRBV6-3 with TRBJ1-6; the match to TRBD1 covers 9 bases. The germline V gene encodes CDR1 MNHEY and CDR2 SVGEGT. The CDR3 runs to 17 residues. After removal of 2 bases from V and 2 bases from J, the junction contained 4 bases not matched to a gene. CDR3 in DNA: TGTGCCAGCAGTTACCCGGGACAGGGTACCTATAATTCACCCCTCCACTTT. Amino acids: CASSYPGQGTYNSPLHF.

This clonotype was detected many times. V gene TRBV3-1 combines with J gene TRBJ2-5, with D possibly TRBD2 on 5 matching bases. The ends were cut back, 1 base at V and 5 bases at J, with 11 bases in the middle. CDR1 is LGHDT and CDR2 is YNNKEL in the germline V gene (reference sequence). There are 14 residues in the CDR3. The CDR3 nucleotides are TGTGCCAGCAGCCAAGGGGGTAGCGTGGAGACCCAGTACTTC. This codes for CASSQGGSVETQYF.

This clonotype was observed a few times. V and J are TRBV3-1 and TRBJ2-1; 10 bases agree with TRBD1. Unmatched junction bases numbered 13, after V lost 3 bases and J lost 8 bases. Germline CDR1 LGHDT, CDR2 YNNKEL (reference sequence). CDR3 size: 17 residues. CDR3 nucleotides: TGTGCCAGCAGCCAGGTGGGGGACAGGGGCCCCAGAGATGAGCAGTTCTTC. Translation gives CASSQVGDRGPRDEQFF.

The chain combines TRBV6-2 or TRBV6-3 with TRBJ2-5; D is tentatively TRBD1 or TRBD2 (6 bases each). V lost 8 bases, J lost 5 bases, and 15 bases lay in between. There are 13 residues in the CDR3. In germline, CDR1 is MNHEY, CDR2 SVGEGT. The chain's CDR3 is CASSNQGRETQYF. The CDR3 DNA sequence: TGTGCCAGCTCGAACCAGGGGAGGGAGACCCAGTACTTC.

The chain has TRBV20-1 and TRBJ2-3; 8 bases line up with TRBD2. CDR1 is DFQATT, CDR2 SNEGSKA, per germline (reference sequence). Germline trimming cut 3 bases from V and 3 bases from J; bases unmatched to any gene: 2. This CDR3 region has 13 residues. The CDR3 DNA follows: TGCAGTGCTAGCGGGAGGGGGACAGATACGCAGTATTTT. It translates to CSASGRGTDTQYF.

This clonotype turned up a few times. The rearrangement links TRBV20-1 to TRBJ2-5, with D hard to call. CDR3 size: 15 residues. Looked up from germline, CDR1 is DFQATT and CDR2 is SNEGSKA (reference sequence). Trimming pared 3 bases from V and 2 bases from J, leaving 16 bases between. CDR3 in amino acids: CSASSAVTEQETQYF. In DNA, the CDR3 is TGCAGTGCTAGTTCGGCGGTCACGGAACAAGAGACCCAGTACTTC.